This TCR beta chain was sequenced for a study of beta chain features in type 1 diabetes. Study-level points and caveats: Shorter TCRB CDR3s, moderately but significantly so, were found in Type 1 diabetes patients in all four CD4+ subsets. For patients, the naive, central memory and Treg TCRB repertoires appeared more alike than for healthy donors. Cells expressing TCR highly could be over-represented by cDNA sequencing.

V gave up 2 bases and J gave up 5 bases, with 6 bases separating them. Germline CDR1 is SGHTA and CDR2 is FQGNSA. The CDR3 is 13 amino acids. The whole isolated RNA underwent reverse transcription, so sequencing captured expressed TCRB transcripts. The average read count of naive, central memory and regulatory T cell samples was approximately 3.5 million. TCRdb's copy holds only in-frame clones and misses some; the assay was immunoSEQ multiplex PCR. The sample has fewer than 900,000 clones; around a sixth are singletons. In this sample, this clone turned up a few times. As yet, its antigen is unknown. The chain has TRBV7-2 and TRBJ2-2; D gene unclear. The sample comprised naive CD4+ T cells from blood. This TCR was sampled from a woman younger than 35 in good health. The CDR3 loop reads CASSLHGTGELFF. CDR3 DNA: TGTGCCAGCAGCTTACACGGGACCGGGGAGCTGTTTTTT.